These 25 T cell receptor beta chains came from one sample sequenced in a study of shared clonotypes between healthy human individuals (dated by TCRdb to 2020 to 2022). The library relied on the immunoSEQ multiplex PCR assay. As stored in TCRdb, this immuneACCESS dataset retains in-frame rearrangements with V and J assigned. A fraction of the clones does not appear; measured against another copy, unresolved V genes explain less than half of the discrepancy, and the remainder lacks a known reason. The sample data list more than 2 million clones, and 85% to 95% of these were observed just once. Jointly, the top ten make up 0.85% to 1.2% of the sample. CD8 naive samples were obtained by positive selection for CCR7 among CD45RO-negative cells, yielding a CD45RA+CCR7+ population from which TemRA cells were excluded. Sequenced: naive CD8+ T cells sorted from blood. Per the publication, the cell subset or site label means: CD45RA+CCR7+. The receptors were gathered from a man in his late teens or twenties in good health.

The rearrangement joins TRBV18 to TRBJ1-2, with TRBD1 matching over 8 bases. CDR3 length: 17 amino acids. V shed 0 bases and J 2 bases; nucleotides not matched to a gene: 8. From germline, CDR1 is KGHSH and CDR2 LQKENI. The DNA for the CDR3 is TGTGCCAGCTCACCACCGTCGACAGGGGCTCGGAACTATGGCTACACCTTC. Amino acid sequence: CASSPPSTGARNYGYTF.

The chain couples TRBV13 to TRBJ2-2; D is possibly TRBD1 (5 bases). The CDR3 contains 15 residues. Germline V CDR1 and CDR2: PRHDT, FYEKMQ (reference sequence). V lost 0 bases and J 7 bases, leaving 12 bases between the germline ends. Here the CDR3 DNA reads TGTGCCAGCAGCTTAGGAACAGGCGTAGACGGGGAGCTGTTTTTT. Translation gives CASSLGTGVDGELFF.

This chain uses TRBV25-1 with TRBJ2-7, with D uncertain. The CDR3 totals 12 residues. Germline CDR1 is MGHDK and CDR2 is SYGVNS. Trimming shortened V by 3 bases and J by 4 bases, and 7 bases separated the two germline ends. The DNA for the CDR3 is TGTGCCAGCAGTGAGGACGGGTACGAGCAGTACTTC. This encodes CASSEDGYEQYF.

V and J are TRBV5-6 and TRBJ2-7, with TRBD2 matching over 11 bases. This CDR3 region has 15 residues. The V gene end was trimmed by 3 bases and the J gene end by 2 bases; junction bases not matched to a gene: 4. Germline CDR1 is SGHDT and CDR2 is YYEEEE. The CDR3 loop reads CASSWTGLAAYEQYF. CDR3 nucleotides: TGTGCCAGCAGCTGGACGGGACTAGCGGCCTACGAGCAGTACTTC.

The CDR3 DNA reads as TGTGCCAGCAGTGGAGGGGAGATGAACACTGAAGCTTTCTTT. Translated: CASSGGEMNTEAFF. V gene TRBV2 combines with J gene TRBJ1-1; TRBD1 might be the D (5 bases). From germline, CDR1 is SNHLY and CDR2 FYNNEI. The CDR3 sequence is 14 residues long. Trimming removed 4 bases at V and 0 bases at J, with 9 bases between.

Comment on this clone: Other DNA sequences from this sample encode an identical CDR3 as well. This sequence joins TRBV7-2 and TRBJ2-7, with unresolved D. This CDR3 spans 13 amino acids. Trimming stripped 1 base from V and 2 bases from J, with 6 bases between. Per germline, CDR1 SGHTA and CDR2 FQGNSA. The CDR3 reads CASSLGGTYEQYF. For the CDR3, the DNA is TGTGCCAGCAGCTTAGGTGGAACCTACGAGCAGTACTTC.

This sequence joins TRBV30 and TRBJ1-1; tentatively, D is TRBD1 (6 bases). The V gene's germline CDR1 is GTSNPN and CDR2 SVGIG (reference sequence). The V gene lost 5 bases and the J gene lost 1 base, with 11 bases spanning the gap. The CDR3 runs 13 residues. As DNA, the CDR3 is TGTGCCTGGGTGGGGGCCCCGAACACTGAAGCTTTCTTT. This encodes CAWVGAPNTEAFF.

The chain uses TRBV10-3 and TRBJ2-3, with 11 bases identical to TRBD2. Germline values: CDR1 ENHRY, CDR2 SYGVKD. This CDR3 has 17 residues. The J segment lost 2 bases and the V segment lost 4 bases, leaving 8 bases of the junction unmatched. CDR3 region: CAISGGIAGGYTDTQYF. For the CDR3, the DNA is TGTGCCATCAGTGGGGGGATAGCGGGAGGGTACACAGATACGCAGTATTTT.

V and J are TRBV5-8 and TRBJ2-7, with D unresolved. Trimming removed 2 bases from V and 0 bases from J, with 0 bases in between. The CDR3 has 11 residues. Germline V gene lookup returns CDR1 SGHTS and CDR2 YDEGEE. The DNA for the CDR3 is TGTGCCAGCAGCTTCTCCTACGAGCAGTACTTC. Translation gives CASSFSYEQYF.

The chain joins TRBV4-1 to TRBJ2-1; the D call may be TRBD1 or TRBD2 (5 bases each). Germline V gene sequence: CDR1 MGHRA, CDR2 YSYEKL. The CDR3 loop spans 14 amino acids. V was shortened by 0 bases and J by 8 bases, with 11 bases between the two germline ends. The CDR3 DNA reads TGCGCCAGCAGCCAAGACCTCGGGGCGGATGAGCAGTTCTTC. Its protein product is CASSQDLGADEQFF.

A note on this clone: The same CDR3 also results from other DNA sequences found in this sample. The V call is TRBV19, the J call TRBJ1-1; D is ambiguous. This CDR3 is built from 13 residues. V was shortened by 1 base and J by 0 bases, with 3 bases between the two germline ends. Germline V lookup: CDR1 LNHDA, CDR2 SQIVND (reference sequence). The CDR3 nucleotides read TGTGCCAGTAGTATAGCTCTGAACACTGAAGCTTTCTTT. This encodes CASSIALNTEAFF.

The CDR3 reads CASSQVDKSSYEQYF. CDR3 nucleotides: TGCGCCAGCAGCCAAGTCGACAAGAGCTCCTACGAGCAGTACTTC. The chain has TRBV4-1 and TRBJ2-7; D is unclear. The germline V gene encodes CDR1 MGHRA and CDR2 YSYEKL. Trimming left V 1 base short and J 0 bases short, with 10 bases between. The CDR3 loop spans 15 amino acids.

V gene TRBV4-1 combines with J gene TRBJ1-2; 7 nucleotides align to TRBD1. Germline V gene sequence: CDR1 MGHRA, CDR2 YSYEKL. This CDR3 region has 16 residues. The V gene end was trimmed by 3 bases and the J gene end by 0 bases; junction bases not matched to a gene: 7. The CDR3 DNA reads TGCGCCAGCAGCCAGGTGGGGCAGGGGGCTAACTATGGCTACACCTTC. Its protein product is CASSQVGQGANYGYTF.

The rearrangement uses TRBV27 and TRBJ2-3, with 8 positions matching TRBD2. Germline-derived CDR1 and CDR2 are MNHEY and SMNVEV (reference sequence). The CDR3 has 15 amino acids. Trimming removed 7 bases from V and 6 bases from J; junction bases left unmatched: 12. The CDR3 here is CASTPGTRGSDTQYF. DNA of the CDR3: TGTGCCAGCACCCCCGGGACTAGGGGCTCCGATACGCAGTATTTT.

In nucleotides, the CDR3 is TGCGCCAGCAGCCAAGAAGGGACTAGCGGGACCAATGAGCAGTTCTTC. It is translated as CASSQEGTSGTNEQFF. The genes are TRBV4-1 and TRBJ2-1; 13 nucleotides align to TRBD2. Trimming removed 0 bases from V and 6 bases from J; junction bases left unmatched: 2. The CDR3 runs 16 residues. Germline V gives CDR1 MGHRA, CDR2 YSYEKL.

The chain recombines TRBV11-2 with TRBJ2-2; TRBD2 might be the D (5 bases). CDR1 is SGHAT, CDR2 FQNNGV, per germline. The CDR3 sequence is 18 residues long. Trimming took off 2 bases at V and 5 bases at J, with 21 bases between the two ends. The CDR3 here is CASSLRVASGASTGELFF. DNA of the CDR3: TGTGCCAGCAGCTTAAGGGTCGCCAGCGGAGCCTCTACCGGGGAGCTGTTTTTT.

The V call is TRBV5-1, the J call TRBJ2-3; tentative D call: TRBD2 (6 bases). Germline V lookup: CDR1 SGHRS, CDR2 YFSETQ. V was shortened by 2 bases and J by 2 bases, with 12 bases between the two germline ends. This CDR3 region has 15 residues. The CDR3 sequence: CASSFSRGTTDTQYF. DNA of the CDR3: TGCGCCAGCAGCTTTAGCCGGGGGACCACAGATACGCAGTATTTT.

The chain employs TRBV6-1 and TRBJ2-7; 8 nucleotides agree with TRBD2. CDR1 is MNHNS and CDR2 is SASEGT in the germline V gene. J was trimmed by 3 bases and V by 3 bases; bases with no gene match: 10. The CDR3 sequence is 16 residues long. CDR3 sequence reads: CASSDPFERGIYEQYF. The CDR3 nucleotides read TGTGCCAGCAGTGATCCCTTCGAGCGGGGGATCTACGAGCAGTACTTC.

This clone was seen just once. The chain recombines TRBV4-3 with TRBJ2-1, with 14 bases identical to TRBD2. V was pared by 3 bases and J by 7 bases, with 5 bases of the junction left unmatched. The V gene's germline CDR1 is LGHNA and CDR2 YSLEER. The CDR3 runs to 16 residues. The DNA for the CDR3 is TGCGCCAGCAGCCAGGGACTAGCGGGAGAACGAAATGAGCAGTTCTTC. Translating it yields CASSQGLAGERNEQFF.

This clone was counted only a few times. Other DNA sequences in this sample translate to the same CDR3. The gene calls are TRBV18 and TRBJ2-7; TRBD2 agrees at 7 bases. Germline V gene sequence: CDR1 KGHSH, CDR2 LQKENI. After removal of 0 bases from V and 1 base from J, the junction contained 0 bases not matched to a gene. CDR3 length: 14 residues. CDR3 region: CASSPPGLSYEQYF. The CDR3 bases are TGTGCCAGCTCACCACCGGGACTATCCTACGAGCAGTACTTC.

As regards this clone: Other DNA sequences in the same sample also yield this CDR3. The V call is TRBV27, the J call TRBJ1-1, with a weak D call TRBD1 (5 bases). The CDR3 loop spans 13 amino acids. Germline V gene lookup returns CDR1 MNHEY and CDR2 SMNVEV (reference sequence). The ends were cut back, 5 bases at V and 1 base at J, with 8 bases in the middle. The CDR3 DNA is TGTGCCAGCAGTATACAGGAGAACACTGAAGCTTTCTTT. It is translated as CASSIQENTEAFF.

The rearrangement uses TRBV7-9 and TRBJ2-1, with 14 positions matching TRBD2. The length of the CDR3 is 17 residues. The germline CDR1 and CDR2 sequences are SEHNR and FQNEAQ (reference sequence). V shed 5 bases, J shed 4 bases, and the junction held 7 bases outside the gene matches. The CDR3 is CASSMGLAGVQYNEQFF. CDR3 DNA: TGTGCCAGCAGCATGGGACTAGCGGGAGTGCAATACAATGAGCAGTTCTTC.

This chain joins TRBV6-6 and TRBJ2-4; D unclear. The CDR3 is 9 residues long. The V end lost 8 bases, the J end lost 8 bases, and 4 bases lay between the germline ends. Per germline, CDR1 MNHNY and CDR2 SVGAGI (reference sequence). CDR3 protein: CASGDIQYF. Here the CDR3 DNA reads TGTGCCAGCGGGGACATTCAGTACTTC.

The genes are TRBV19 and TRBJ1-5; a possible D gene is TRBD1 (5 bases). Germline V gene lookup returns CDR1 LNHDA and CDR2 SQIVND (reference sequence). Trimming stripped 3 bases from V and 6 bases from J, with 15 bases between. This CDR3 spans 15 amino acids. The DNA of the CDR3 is TGTGCCAGTAGTATGGGGGGGATTCCGTTTCAGCCCCAGCATTTT. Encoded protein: CASSMGGIPFQPQHF.

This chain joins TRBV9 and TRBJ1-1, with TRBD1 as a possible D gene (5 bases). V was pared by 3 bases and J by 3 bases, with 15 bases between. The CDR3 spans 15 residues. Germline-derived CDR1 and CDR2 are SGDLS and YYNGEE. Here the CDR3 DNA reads TGTGCCAGCAGCGAGACTACCTCGGGGGACACTGAAGCTTTCTTT. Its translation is CASSETTSGDTEAFF.